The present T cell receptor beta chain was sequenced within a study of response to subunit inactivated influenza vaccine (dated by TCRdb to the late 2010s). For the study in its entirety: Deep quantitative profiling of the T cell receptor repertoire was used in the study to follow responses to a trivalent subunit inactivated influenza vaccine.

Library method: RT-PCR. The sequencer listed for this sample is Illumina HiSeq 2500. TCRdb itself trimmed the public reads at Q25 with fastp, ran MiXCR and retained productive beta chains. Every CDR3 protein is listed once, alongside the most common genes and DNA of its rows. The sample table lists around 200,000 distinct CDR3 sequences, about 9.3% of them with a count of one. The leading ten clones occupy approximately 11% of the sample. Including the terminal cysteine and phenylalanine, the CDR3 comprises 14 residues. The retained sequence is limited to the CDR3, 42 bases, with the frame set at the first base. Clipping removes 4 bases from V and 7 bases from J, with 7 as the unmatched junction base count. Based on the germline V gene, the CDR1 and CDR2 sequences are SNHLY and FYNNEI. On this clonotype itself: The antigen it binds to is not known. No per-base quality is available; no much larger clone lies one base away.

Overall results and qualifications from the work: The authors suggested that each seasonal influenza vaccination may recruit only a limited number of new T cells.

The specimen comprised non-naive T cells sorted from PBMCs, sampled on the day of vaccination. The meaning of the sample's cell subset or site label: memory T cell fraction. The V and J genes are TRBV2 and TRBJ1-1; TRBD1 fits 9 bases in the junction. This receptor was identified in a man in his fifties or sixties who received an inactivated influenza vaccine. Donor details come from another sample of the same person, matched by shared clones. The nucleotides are TGTGCCAGCAGTGTTAAACAGGGGGCTTTTGAAGCTTTCTTT. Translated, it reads CASSVKQGAFEAFF. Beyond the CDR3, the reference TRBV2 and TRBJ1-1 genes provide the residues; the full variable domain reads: EPEVTQTPSHQVTQMGQEVILRCVPISNHLYFYWYRQILGQKVEFLVSFYNNEISEKSEIFDDQFSVERPDGSNFTLKIRSTKLEDSAMYFCASSVKQGAFEAFFGQGTRLTVV.